This T cell receptor (beta chain) was obtained from a study of T cell repertoires in cytomegalovirus infection (dated by TCRdb to the late 2010s). Regarding the research as a whole: Alongside well-studied HLA-B-restricted epitopes, the peptide stimulations were aimed at recently identified HLA-C-restricted CMV epitopes, whose presentation resists viral immunomodulation. Because public TCR beta signatures pointed to carriage of CMV infection together with the matching HLA type, the HLA type of each donor mattered for the analysis.

The full study reports these points: In the ex vivo response, HLA-C-restricted CMV-specific TCR beta clonotypes were dominant, and in two of eight donors the single most frequent clonotype came from this HLA-C-restricted group. In both this cohort and an independent roughly 350-donor cohort, the cumulative frequency of public TCR beta family members distinguished carriers of CMV infection plus the relevant HLA type.

Taken with the paper, the label for treatment or condition translates to: in vitro stimulation with specific CMV peptide epitopes to enrich CMV-specific T cells. V and J lose 3 bases and 8 bases, and a span of 18 bases separates them. As encoded in the germline V gene, CDR1 is KGHDR while CDR2 is SFDVKD. The cysteine opens and the phenylalanine closes a CDR3 of 15 amino acids. Only the CDR3 DNA stays, 45 bases, in frame from base 1. The sequencing machine was an Illumina HiSeq 1500. Using fastp at Q25 and MiXCR, TCRdb reprocessed the public reads and kept productive beta chains. Rows with a matching CDR3 protein are joined into one entry that keeps the most common DNA and genes. The sample table contains about 330,000 distinct CDR3 sequences; only one count was recorded for about 32% of them. Together, the top ten hold about 14% of the sample. A few counts support this clonotype. It lacks a known antigen. No clone much larger than this one lies a single base away; base qualities are absent.

The clonotype comes from a human donor in good health (CMV status not recorded). Some clones in this sample may be carry-over from other donors' samples. The chain is made from TRBV24-1 and TRBJ1-1, with the D gene call left open. Sequenced here: cultured PBMCs, sampled from culture after CMV antigen stimulation. The DNA sequence follows: TGTGCCACCAGTGATCCCGGACGAGGCCCTTCCGAAGCTTTCTTT. Translation gives CATSDPGRGPSEAFF.